The clone carrying this TCR beta chain was detected a few times. Its antigen is unknown. The data are from a study of T-cell memory formation after mild COVID-19. Study-level background: Across donors, TCR clusters were largely donor specific.

Overall study findings and caveats: Clones that got smaller from day 15 to 85 had even CD4/CD8, while clones growing later tipped toward CD4+. Clones that contracted clustered mainly in CM and EM if CD4+ and in EMRA if CD8+.

Constant-segment primers and 5'RACE yielded cDNA libraries for TCR alpha and TCR beta, each carrying sample barcodes and UMIs. TCRdb re-called the 5' RACE reads with MiXCR, one entry per CDR3 protein. The table has about 440,000 distinct CDR3 sequences, around 20% seen once; the top ten hold about 8.8%. The CDR3 runs to 14 residues. CDR1 is SEHNR and CDR2 is FQNEAQ in the germline V gene (reference sequence). Trimming removed 5 bases from V and 6 bases from J, with 13 bases in between. The V gene is TRBV7-9, the J gene TRBJ2-2, with TRBD1 as a possible D gene (5 bases). The sequence was collected from an adult woman who had mild COVID-19 (a few samples of this study predate the infection). Cell type and time point are not known. The sequenced sample consisted of PBMCs or a T cell subset sorted from them (not recorded which). Here the CDR3 reads CASSHYSGSGELFF. CDR3 nucleotide sequence: TGTGCCAGCAGCCATTATTCAGGGTCCGGGGAGCTGTTTTTT.